This T cell receptor beta chain came from a study of control samples from healthy donors and cancer patients. Germline CDR1 SGHKS, CDR2 YYEKEE (reference sequence). The CDR3 consists of 13 residues. The V end was cut by 5 bases, the J end by 2 bases, with 10 bases between. Profiled with immunoSEQ multiplex PCR; TCRdb holds only in-frame clones, not every one. The profile shows some 130,000 clones, nearly 90% of them singletons. The TCR comes from a man aged 45-65 years with head and neck cancer. Sequencing was done on a sample of PBMCs. The chain carries TRBV5-5 and TRBJ1-2; no firm D call. CDR3 DNA sequence: TGTGCCAGCAGTCAAACAGAGAACTATGGCTACACCTTC. Encoded protein: CASSQTENYGYTF.